The clone carrying this TCR beta chain was counted a few times. Its specificity is unknown. A much larger clone differs by one base, so this may be a read error. A modified ARM-PCR protocol with three rounds of nested PCR amplified TCRbeta. TCRdb re-derived calls from the multiplex PCR reads in MiXCR, one entry per CDR3 protein. The data show fewer than 100,000 distinct CDR3 sequences, around three quarters seen once. This sample is part of a study of tumor and adjacent non-tumor tissue in lung cancer. Turning to the study itself: The patients, around 10 men and roughly 5 women, were about 31 to 80 with stage I to III disease. Study-level findings and limits: Higher tumor TCR diversity was associated with shorter survival. Normal lung showed higher cumulative top 100 clone frequency than tumor.

This sample's RNA came from whole unsorted tissue. The normal lung tissue was taken more than 3 cm from the tumor edge. CDR3 size: 12 residues. Germline values: CDR1 KGHDR, CDR2 SFDVKD. Trimming removed 2 bases at V and 5 bases at J, with 5 bases between. This sequence joins TRBV24-1 and TRBJ2-5; the D is unclear. The specimen sequenced was distant non-tumor lung tissue. The sequence derives from a woman between 50 and 59 years old with non-small cell lung cancer. The CDR3: CATSDWHETQYF. CDR3 DNA: TGTGCCACCAGTGATTGGCATGAGACCCAGTACTTC.